The following is a TCR beta chain sequence with its context. Its specificity is unknown. The data are from a study of OX40 agonist ivuxolimab in advanced cancers. About the study: Melanoma, hepatocellular carcinoma, head and neck or renal cell cancer occurred in dose-escalation patients.

Germline-derived CDR1 and CDR2 are SNHLY and FYNNEI. The CDR3 runs to 13 residues. V lost 7 bases and J lost 2; bases outside the gene matches: 4. Method: immunoSEQ multiplex PCR; TCRdb's copy keeps in-frame clones and lacks some. The sample holds about 62,000 clones, about four fifths seen once. Overall study results and limits: The authors did not determine the antigen specificity of the expanded peripheral T cells.

V usage is TRBV2 and J usage is TRBJ2-7; 8 positions match TRBD2. The TCR comes from an adult with an advanced solid tumor such as melanoma, head and neck, liver or kidney cancer. Sequencing used CD4+ or CD8+ T cells sorted from blood, obtained in a trial of the OX40 agonist ivuxolimab. The CDR3, as DNA: TGTGCCAGCAACGGGGGGGTCACCTACGAGCAGTACTTC. It encodes CASNGGVTYEQYF.